The rows below give T cell receptor beta chains drawn from one sample of a study of T cell responses to AZD1222 COVID-19 vaccine. Sequencing was performed with immunoSEQ multiplex PCR; in TCRdb, only in-frame clones are kept and a portion is missing. The sample has 150,000 to 200,000 clones; 85% to 90% are singletons. Sample: peripheral blood, taken on day 0 of AZD1222 vaccination. These receptors were obtained from an adult in good health. The CDR3 runs from the conserved cysteine through the conserved F or W. Each record gives: V gene, D gene, J gene, CDR3 protein. The D gene is left open where the match is weak.

V gene: TRBV3-1/TRBV3-2
D gene: TRBD2
J gene: TRBJ2-2
CDR3 protein: CATSSGVNTGELFF

V gene: TRBV25-1
D gene: -
J gene: TRBJ1-4
CDR3 protein: CASSDTGFIATNEKLFF

V gene: TRBV5-6
D gene: -
J gene: TRBJ1-3
CDR3 protein: CASSLLWVSSGNTIYF

V gene: TRBV2
D gene: -
J gene: TRBJ1-2
CDR3 protein: CASSDPPYGYTF

V gene: TRBV5-6
D gene: TRBD2
J gene: TRBJ2-3
CDR3 protein: CASSLGGSGGLTQYF

V gene: TRBV7-9
D gene: TRBD1
J gene: TRBJ1-1
CDR3 protein: CASSLTGQGVTEAFF

V gene: TRBV7-2
D gene: -
J gene: TRBJ2-7
CDR3 protein: CASSLRGGHEQYF

V gene: TRBV7-9
D gene: -
J gene: TRBJ1-1
CDR3 protein: CASHRVFDTEAFF

V gene: TRBV7-9
D gene: TRBD1
J gene: TRBJ1-2
CDR3 protein: CASSRAGGYGYTF

V gene: TRBV19
D gene: -
J gene: TRBJ1-2
CDR3 protein: CASSMRVNYGYTF

V gene: TRBV10-3
D gene: TRBD1
J gene: TRBJ1-1
CDR3 protein: CAISGTENTEAFF

V gene: TRBV3-1/TRBV3-2
D gene: -
J gene: TRBJ1-2
CDR3 protein: CASSQDVSNYGYTF

V gene: TRBV5-4
D gene: -
J gene: TRBJ2-5
CDR3 protein: CASSLGTPGTQYF

V gene: TRBV30
D gene: -
J gene: TRBJ1-4
CDR3 protein: CAWSTGFNEKLFF

V gene: TRBV10-3
D gene: -
J gene: TRBJ1-1
CDR3 protein: CATYNFDTRAFF

V gene: TRBV7-8
D gene: TRBD2
J gene: TRBJ2-1
CDR3 protein: CASSSGLKNEQFF

V gene: TRBV19
D gene: -
J gene: TRBJ1-3
CDR3 protein: CASSRSGGDSGNTIYF

V gene: TRBV6-1
D gene: -
J gene: TRBJ2-2
CDR3 protein: CASSGGPGEVTGELFF

V gene: TRBV9
D gene: -
J gene: TRBJ1-6
CDR3 protein: CASSVDGGTANSPLHF

V gene: TRBV18
D gene: -
J gene: TRBJ2-7
CDR3 protein: CASSIRTGQTSYEQYF

V gene: TRBV6-1
D gene: -
J gene: TRBJ1-1
CDR3 protein: CASSEAGANTEAFF

V gene: TRBV6-5
D gene: -
J gene: TRBJ2-2
CDR3 protein: CASSYSGFGMGELFF

V gene: TRBV30
D gene: -
J gene: TRBJ1-5
CDR3 protein: CAWSVPGTESMVPQHF

V gene: TRBV5-8
D gene: -
J gene: TRBJ1-4
CDR3 protein: CASSGAEGGWEKLFF

V gene: TRBV14
D gene: TRBD2
J gene: TRBJ2-1
CDR3 protein: CASSLIPSGGTGNEQFF

V gene: TRBV5-1
D gene: -
J gene: TRBJ1-4
CDR3 protein: CASSPQGEKLFF